This TCR beta chain was captured by sequencing in a study of shared clonotypes between healthy human individuals. Study-level background: Serving as donors were two women and three men, whose ages spanned 18 to 49.

Study-wide findings and caveats: Few donors limited the genetic and exposure-history diversity represented.

For this clone: Its antigen is undetermined.

Sequenced by immunoSEQ multiplex PCR; TCRdb stores in-frame clones only, minus some. Of 1.6 million or so clones in the sample, approximately 97% are singletons; the top ten hold approximately 1.1%. Germline assignment: CDR1 SGHTA and CDR2 FQGNSA. The trim removed 6 bases at V and 3 bases at J, leaving 5 bases unmatched. This CDR3 is built from 14 residues. The material sequenced was naive CD4+ T cells sorted from blood. Indicated subset: CD45RA+ positively selected. This sequence originates from a man aged 25-45 years in good health. The chain recombines TRBV7-2 with TRBJ1-5; 7 bases map to TRBD1. Here the CDR3 DNA reads TGTGCCAGCAGTGACAGGGTATTCAATCAGCCCCAGCATTTT. Residues: CASSDRVFNQPQHF.